This passage covers 3 T cell receptor beta chains from one sample sequenced in a study of T-cell memory formation after mild COVID-19. TCRdb re-called the 5' RACE reads through MiXCR, storing one row per CDR3 protein. This table has 150,000 to 200,000 distinct CDR3 sequences, approximately 16% appearing once. The source material was PBMCs or a T cell subset sorted from them (not recorded which). These receptors all stem from an adult woman who had mild COVID-19 (a few samples of this study predate the infection). Cell type and time point are not known.

This clonotype was observed many times. The chain uses TRBV6-1 and TRBJ2-5; 12 bases line up with TRBD2. CDR3 size: 16 residues. Germline trimming cut 4 bases from V and 1 base from J; bases unmatched to any gene: 4. Germline V gene lookup returns CDR1 MNHNS and CDR2 SASEGT. CDR3 sequence: CASSVLAGGLQETQYF. CDR3 nucleotide sequence: TGTGCCAGCAGTGTCCTAGCGGGGGGGCTCCAAGAGACCCAGTACTTC.

This clonotype was found a few times. The chain's CDR3 is CASSRVIAFF. CDR3 in DNA: TGTGCCAGCAGCCGGGTTATAGCTTTCTTT. The chain joins TRBV12-3 or TRBV12-4 to TRBJ1-1; D remains ambiguous. V gave up 6 bases and J gave up 10 bases, with 9 bases separating them. The CDR3 is made up of 10 amino acids.

This clonotype was detected only a few times. The rearrangement uses TRBV7-9 and TRBJ2-2, with 11 bases fitting TRBD1. V lost 5 bases, J lost 6 bases, and 5 bases stayed unmatched. Germline V lookup: CDR1 SEHNR, CDR2 FQNEAQ (reference sequence). CDR3 length equals 15 residues. The CDR3 loop reads CASSIPGQGAGELFF. The CDR3 DNA reads TGTGCCAGCAGCATACCGGGACAGGGGGCCGGGGAGCTGTTTTTT.